The next 29 T cell receptor beta chains were all read from a single sample in a study of blood T cell repertoires in COVID-19. The method was immunoSEQ multiplex PCR; TCRdb's version includes in-frame clones alone and lacks a portion of them. The data hold around 190,000 clones, with about 88% observed a single time. Sequenced sample: PBMCs or T cells enriched from blood (not recorded which). These receptors originate from a woman between 25 and 40 years old who had recovered from COVID-19.

V and J are TRBV5-1 and TRBJ2-3; 9 nucleotides line up with TRBD2. The CDR3 sequence is 18 residues long. With V trimmed by 0 bases and J by 0 bases, 8 bases remained unmatched. Germline V gene data show CDR1 as SGHRS and CDR2 as YFSETQ. Here the CDR3 DNA reads TGCGCCAGCAGCTTGGGCGGAGTTAGCGGGAGAAGCACAGATACGCAGTATTTT. Its protein is CASSLGGVSGRSTDTQYF.

The chain links TRBV3-1 (or the pseudogene TRBV3-2) to TRBJ1-6, with 10 bases matching TRBD1. CDR1 is LGHDT, CDR2 YNNKEL, per germline (reference sequence). V lost 1 base, J lost 9 bases, and 3 bases stayed unmatched. The CDR3 is 15 residues long. CDR3 residues: CASSQGQGASSPLHF. In nucleotides, the CDR3 is TGTGCCAGCAGCCAAGGACAGGGGGCTAGTTCACCCCTCCACTTT.

This clone was recorded at least ten times. This chain connects TRBV6-4 to TRBJ1-5; possibly TRBD1 for D (5 bases). Deletions cut 4 bases from V and 6 bases from J, with 16 bases between. The CDR3 is made up of 15 amino acids. CDR1 and CDR2 (germline): MRHNA, SNTAGT. The CDR3 region has the DNA TGTGCCAGCAGTGCGGGGGACGGGTCAGGTCAGCCCCAGCATTTT. It specifies CASSAGDGSGQPQHF.

The chain combines TRBV2 with TRBJ2-1, with D possibly being TRBD1 (6 bases). Germline V CDR1 and CDR2: SNHLY, FYNNEI. The V gene lost 5 bases and the J gene lost 4 bases, with 15 bases spanning the gap. The CDR3 totals 15 residues. The CDR3 reads CASSPRGRDYNEQFF. CDR3 nucleotides: TGTGCCAGCAGTCCCAGGGGTCGTGATTACAATGAGCAGTTCTTC.

The J gene is TRBJ2-1, the V gene TRBV12-5; D is possibly TRBD2 (5 bases). Trimming left V 5 bases short and J 4 bases short, with 12 bases between. This CDR3 has 14 amino acids. CDR1 LGHNT and CDR2 FRNRAP come from the germline V gene. In DNA form, the CDR3 reads TGTGCTAGTGGTCCCAGCGGAGATTACAATGAGCAGTTCTTC. It encodes CASGPSGDYNEQFF.

This clone was observed a single time. The chain employs TRBV14 and TRBJ2-1; TRBD1 aligns across 7 bases. Trimming cost V 3 bases and J 3 bases; bases outside gene matches: 11. Germline-derived CDR1 and CDR2 are SGHDN and FVKESK. The CDR3 extends over 17 amino acids. For the CDR3, the DNA is TGTGCCAGCAGCCAGACCGGGACAGTTAGGTACTACAATGAGCAGTTCTTC. It specifies CASSQTGTVRYYNEQFF.

This chain connects TRBV7-3 to TRBJ2-3; 9 bases align to TRBD2. The germline gives CDR1 SGHTA, CDR2 FQGTGA. There are 14 residues in the CDR3. V shed 5 bases, J shed 5 bases, and the junction held 5 bases outside the gene matches. CDR3 in DNA: TGTGCCAGCAGCCCAGCGGGAGGTGGAGATACGCAGTATTTT. Residues: CASSPAGGGDTQYF.

V usage is TRBV5-4 and J usage is TRBJ2-2; tentatively, D is TRBD1 (6 bases). The CDR3 has 14 residues. Between the trimmed V and J ends, which lost 3 bases and 3 bases, there was a span of 9 bases. Germline V gene data show CDR1 as SGHNT and CDR2 as YYREEE (reference sequence). In DNA form, the CDR3 reads TGTGCCAGCAGCTCCAGGGGATACACCGGGGAGCTGTTTTTT. This encodes CASSSRGYTGELFF.

The chain employs TRBV6-2 or TRBV6-3 and TRBJ1-5; TRBD1 agrees at 8 bases. Germline V gives CDR1 MNHEY, CDR2 SVGEGT. Trimming removed 0 bases from V and 6 bases from J; junction bases left unmatched: 7. The CDR3 consists of 16 residues. CDR3 DNA: TGTGCCAGCAGTTACTCGGCAGGGGGCTCGGGTCAGCCCCAGCATTTT. As protein: CASSYSAGGSGQPQHF.

The gene calls are TRBV7-3 and TRBJ1-1; D perhaps matches TRBD1 (6 bases). Germline assignment: CDR1 SGHTA and CDR2 FQGTGA. The CDR3 runs to 15 residues. V was shortened by 5 bases and J by 3 bases, with 16 bases between the two germline ends. The chain's CDR3 is CASSTSGGAHTEAFF. CDR3 DNA sequence: TGTGCCAGCAGCACCAGCGGGGGGGCGCACACTGAAGCTTTCTTT.

The chain is built from TRBV2 and TRBJ2-7; D unresolved. Germline V CDR1 and CDR2: SNHLY, FYNNEI. The CDR3 contains 10 residues. V gave up 7 bases and J gave up 3 bases, with 4 bases separating them. The CDR3 is CASNNYEQYV. DNA for the CDR3: TGTGCCAGCAACAACTACGAGCAGTACGTC.

This chain connects TRBV6-1 to TRBJ2-1, with 7 bases matching TRBD2. CDR1 and CDR2 from the germline V gene are MNHNS and SASEGT. V lost 3 bases, J lost 6 bases, and 5 bases stayed unmatched. This CDR3 is 14 amino acids long. In DNA form, the CDR3 reads TGTGCCAGCAGTGATTGGGACTACGCCAATGAGCAGTTCTTC. This sequence encodes CASSDWDYANEQFF.

The chain uses TRBV28 and TRBJ2-1; possible D gene TRBD2, 6 bases. Germline V gene sequence: CDR1 MDHEN, CDR2 SYDVKM. CDR3 length: 15 amino acids. V was clipped by 5 bases and J by 7 bases, with 18 bases between them. The CDR3 protein is CASSGLGGNRNEQFF. CDR3 sequence (DNA): TGTGCCAGCAGTGGCCTTGGCGGGAATAGGAATGAGCAGTTCTTC. Based on the CDR3 plus reference TRBV28 and TRBJ2-1, the full variable domain is DVKVTQSSRYLVKRTGEKVFLECVQDMDHENMFWYRQDPGLGLRLIYFSYDVKMKEKGDIPEGYSVSREKKERFSLILESASTNQTSMYLCASSGLGGNRNEQFFGPGTRLTVL.

This clone was seen only once. The chain carries TRBV6-5 and TRBJ2-2; D perhaps matches TRBD1 (5 bases). Germline lookup yields CDR1 MNHEY and CDR2 SVGAGI. CDR3 length equals 13 residues. Trimming cost V 8 bases and J 1 base, with 8 bases left between them. The CDR3 DNA sequence: TGTGCCAGCCGGCAGGGGAACACCGGGGAGCTGTTTTTT. Translating gives CASRQGNTGELFF.

The chain joins TRBV24-1 to TRBJ2-1, with 9 positions matching TRBD1. The CDR3 is made up of 15 amino acids. CDR1 is KGHDR, CDR2 SFDVKD, per germline. With V trimmed by 4 bases and J by 2 bases, 2 bases remained unmatched. CDR3 DNA sequence: TGTGCCACCAGTGACAGGGACAGGGCCTACAATGAGCAGTTCTTC. Translated, it gives CATSDRDRAYNEQFF.

The chain joins TRBV6-5 to TRBJ1-1; tentative D call: TRBD1 (6 bases). Germline V lookup: CDR1 MNHEY, CDR2 SVGAGI. Trimming left V 8 bases short and J 2 bases short, with 12 bases between. The CDR3 sequence is 13 residues long. The CDR3: CASLQGTNTEAFF. CDR3 DNA sequence: TGTGCCAGCCTACAGGGCACAAACACTGAAGCTTTCTTT.

This chain links TRBV23-1 with TRBJ2-2; a weak D match, TRBD1 (6 bases). TRBV23-1 is an ORF, with its function uncertain. V lost 10 bases, J lost 6 bases, and 12 bases lay in between. This CDR3 region has 12 residues. The CDR3 sequence: CATPGVSGELFF. The CDR3 DNA follows: TGCGCCACCCCAGGGGTATCCGGGGAGCTGTTTTTT.

The rearrangement links TRBV28 to TRBJ2-7; 11 bases map to TRBD2. V shed 6 bases and J 0 bases; nucleotides not matched to a gene: 7. Germline CDR1 reads MDHEN; CDR2 reads SYDVKM. The CDR3 is 16 residues long. Written as DNA, the CDR3 is TGTGCCAGCAGCCTAGGACTAGCGGGCCACTCCTACGAGCAGTACTTC. Translating it yields CASSLGLAGHSYEQYF.

The rearrangement uses TRBV5-4 and TRBJ1-2; D gene uncertain. The CDR3 runs 15 residues. CDR1 is SGHNT and CDR2 is YYREEE in the germline V gene (reference sequence). V shed 4 bases and J shed 4 bases, with 17 bases lying between them. DNA of the CDR3: TGTGCCAGCAGCCCTTCCCGGCCGCGGAGCTATGGCTACACCTTC. Its protein is CASSPSRPRSYGYTF.

The chain is built from TRBV9 and TRBJ2-3; 14 positions match TRBD2. This CDR3 is built from 19 residues. The V segment lost 0 bases and the J segment 2 bases; nucleotides outside the gene matches: 8. Germline CDR1 and CDR2: SGDLS and YYNGEE. CDR3: CASSVERTSGGTYTDTQYF. The CDR3 DNA reads TGTGCCAGCAGCGTAGAGCGGACTAGCGGGGGGACGTACACAGATACGCAGTATTTT. The whole variable domain, remainder taken from reference TRBV9 and TRBJ2-3, is DSGVTQTPKHLITATGQRVTLRCSPRSGDLSVYWYQQSLDQGLQFLIQYYNGEERAKGNILERFSAQQFPDLHSELNLSSLELGDSALYFCASSVERTSGGTYTDTQYFGPGTRLTVL.

This chain uses TRBV18 with TRBJ1-1; no clear D gene. Looked up from germline, CDR1 is KGHSH and CDR2 is LQKENI. The CDR3 is made up of 16 amino acids. The V gene lost 5 bases and the J gene lost 4 bases, with 20 bases spanning the gap. CDR3 nucleotide sequence: TGTGCCAGCTCAATATTTGGAGGGTCGGGGAGCACTGAAGCTTTCTTT. It codes for CASSIFGGSGSTEAFF.

The V call is TRBV2, the J call TRBJ1-4; D gene uncertain. The CDR3 loop spans 11 amino acids. In germline, CDR1 is SNHLY, CDR2 FYNNEI. V was trimmed by 9 bases and J by 8 bases, leaving 10 bases between them. The CDR3 here is CASTTGEKLFF. The DNA of the CDR3 is TGTGCCAGTACCACCGGGGAAAAACTGTTTTTT.

The chain uses TRBV5-1 and TRBJ2-3; TRBD2 agrees at 8 bases. CDR1 and CDR2 from the germline V gene are SGHRS and YFSETQ. The V gene end was trimmed by 6 bases and the J gene end by 3 bases; junction bases not matched to a gene: 6. CDR3 length equals 14 residues. CDR3 bases: TGCGCCAGCAATTACGGGAGGGGGACAGATACGCAGTATTTT. Translation gives CASNYGRGTDTQYF.

The chain combines TRBV18 with TRBJ1-5; possibly TRBD1 for D (6 bases). The CDR3 is made up of 13 amino acids. Germline V gene sequence: CDR1 KGHSH, CDR2 LQKENI. V gave up 4 bases and J gave up 11 bases, with 15 bases separating them. CDR3: CASSLRGPDTQHF. CDR3 bases: TGTGCCAGCTCACTCAGGGGACCGGATACCCAGCATTTT. Together with reference TRBV18 and TRBJ1-5, the CDR3 gives the full variable domain: NAGVMQNPRHLVRRRGQEARLRCSPMKGHSHVYWYRQLPEEGLKFMVYLQKENIIDESGMPKERFSAEFPKEGPSILRIQQVVRGDSAAYFCASSLRGPDTQHFGDGTRLSIL.

The table lists this clone with a few counts. V is TRBV18 and J is TRBJ1-1; weak D call: TRBD1 (5 bases). Germline CDR1 is KGHSH and CDR2 is LQKENI. V was trimmed by 6 bases and J by 4 bases, leaving 15 bases between them. This CDR3 is built from 14 residues. CDR3 in amino acids: CASSPGNTGTEAFF. CDR3 coding DNA: TGTGCCAGCTCTCCAGGGAACACAGGCACTGAAGCTTTCTTT.

The gene calls are TRBV27 and TRBJ1-3; 9 nucleotides match TRBD1. The germline V gene has CDR1 MNHEY and CDR2 SMNVEV (reference sequence). V trimming: 5 bases; J trimming: 1 base; junction bases outside the gene matches: 6. The CDR3 is made up of 16 amino acids. The CDR3 sequence is CASSIRDRESGNTIYF. The CDR3 DNA reads as TGTGCCAGCAGTATCCGGGACAGGGAGTCTGGAAACACCATATATTTT.

This clone was counted between two and nine times. The chain couples TRBV9 to TRBJ2-7, with 10 bases identical to TRBD2. Looked up from germline, CDR1 is SGDLS and CDR2 is YYNGEE. This CDR3 has 15 residues. Trimming at V came to 2 bases and at J to 2 bases, leaving 4 bases not matched to a gene. The CDR3 nucleotides read TGTGCCAGCAGCGTGGCCGGGACTAGCGCCTACGAGCAGTACTTC. This gives the protein CASSVAGTSAYEQYF.

The chain combines TRBV19 with TRBJ1-2; no reliable D call. The CDR3 has 12 residues. CDR1 and CDR2 from the germline V gene are LNHDA and SQIVND (reference sequence). V was trimmed by 0 bases and J by 4 bases, leaving 3 bases between them. In nucleotides, the CDR3 is TGTGCCAGTAGTATAGAACTCTATGGCTACACCTTC. This gives the protein CASSIELYGYTF.

The gene calls are TRBV29-1 and TRBJ2-3; no definite D call. Germline assignment: CDR1 SQVTM and CDR2 ANQGSEA. There are 14 residues in the CDR3. V was pared by 2 bases and J by 0 bases, with 9 bases between. CDR3 nucleotides: TGCAGCGTTGAAAAATCCTCCAGCACAGATACGCAGTATTTT. Its translation: CSVEKSSSTDTQYF.